The entry that follows covers one T cell receptor (beta chain) sequence. This specimen comes from a study of cytomegalovirus exposure and HLA in healthy donors. The CDR3 spans 13 residues. The germline V and J ends were trimmed by 4 bases and 5 bases, with 8 bases remaining between them. Germline CDR1 and CDR2: SGHAT and FQNNGV. Profiled with immunoSEQ multiplex PCR; TCRdb holds only in-frame clones, not every one. This table holds some 190,000 clones, about nine tenths found once. The chain uses TRBV11-2 and TRBJ2-2; D is perhaps TRBD2 (5 bases). The receptor's source is a man aged 25-45 years in good health and CMV-seropositive. What was sequenced was PBMCs. The DNA of the CDR3 is TGTGCCAGCAGCTCTCGGGGAACCGGGGAGCTGTTTTTT. This encodes CASSSRGTGELFF.